This T cell receptor (beta chain) was identified in a study of cytomegalovirus exposure and HLA in healthy donors. In the study overall: The same platform was used for the 120 validation repertoires and the roughly 600 first-cohort repertoires, a later analysis reported. Overall study findings and caveats: TCR sequences were mostly rare, though some public TCRs occurred in many donors.

As concerns this clone: Its antigen is not identified. The sample has other DNA sequences that encode this CDR3 too.

Method: immunoSEQ multiplex PCR; TCRdb's copy keeps in-frame clones and lacks some. The data contain more than 250,000 clones, roughly 88% of them seen just once; the ten biggest clones take up around 0.84%. Sequenced: PBMCs. The source of this sequence is a woman aged 18 to 35 in good health and CMV-seronegative.

The CDR3 DNA reads TGTGCCAGCAGCTCCAGGGGGCCTAACACCGGGGAGCTGTTTTTT. It encodes CASSSRGPNTGELFF. The J gene is TRBJ2-2, the V gene TRBV11-3, with 8 bases that match TRBD1. Germline assignment: CDR1 SGHNT and CDR2 YENEEA. Trimming took 4 bases from V and 2 from J; bases not matched to a gene: 3. The CDR3 length is 15 residues.